Sequencing of this T cell receptor beta chain was carried out in a study of long-term antiretroviral therapy in people with HIV. Study results and limitations: ART adherence, viral resistance and therapy changes went undocumented.

Comment on this clone: Its antigen remains unknown.

Survey level was the resolution at which the v3.0 immunoSEQ assay ran. The protocol was immunoSEQ multiplex PCR, while the TCRdb copy is restricted to in-frame clones and leaves out a portion. The sample lists approximately 22,000 clones; approximately 84% were seen once. The sequence derives from a middle-aged man with HIV. Sequencing used unsorted PBMCs, obtained 0.5 years before starting antiretroviral therapy.

For the CDR3, the DNA is TGTGCCAGTAGTATACCCAGCTCTGGAAACACCATATATTTT. This translates into CASSIPSSGNTIYF. The rearrangement uses TRBV19 and TRBJ1-3; D uncertain. Trimming shortened V by 2 bases and J by 0 bases, and 5 bases separated the two germline ends. Germline V gene lookup returns CDR1 LNHDA and CDR2 SQIVND (reference sequence). The CDR3 extends over 14 amino acids.